This T cell receptor (beta chain) originates from a study of cytomegalovirus exposure and HLA in healthy donors. Study details: The 120 validation repertoires, a later analysis reported, used the same platform as the roughly 660 repertoires from the first cohort.

Findings and caveats of the study: The CMV antigen specificity of a few CMV-associated chains was confirmed through in vitro analysis.

V was shortened by 3 bases and J by 5 bases, with 8 bases between the two germline ends. Germline assignment: CDR1 SGDLS and CDR2 YYNGEE. CDR3 length: 12 amino acids. As for this clone: Its target is unknown.

Sequencing used immunoSEQ multiplex PCR; TCRdb keeps in-frame clones, though not all of them. The repertoire holds more than 50,000 clones, with more than 85% as singletons. V and J are TRBV9 and TRBJ1-2; D remains unclear. This TCR came from a woman in her 30s in good health and CMV-seronegative. Sequences were obtained from PBMCs. This CDR3 reads CASSGESYGYTF. Here the CDR3 DNA reads TGTGCCAGCAGCGGTGAGAGTTATGGCTACACCTTC.